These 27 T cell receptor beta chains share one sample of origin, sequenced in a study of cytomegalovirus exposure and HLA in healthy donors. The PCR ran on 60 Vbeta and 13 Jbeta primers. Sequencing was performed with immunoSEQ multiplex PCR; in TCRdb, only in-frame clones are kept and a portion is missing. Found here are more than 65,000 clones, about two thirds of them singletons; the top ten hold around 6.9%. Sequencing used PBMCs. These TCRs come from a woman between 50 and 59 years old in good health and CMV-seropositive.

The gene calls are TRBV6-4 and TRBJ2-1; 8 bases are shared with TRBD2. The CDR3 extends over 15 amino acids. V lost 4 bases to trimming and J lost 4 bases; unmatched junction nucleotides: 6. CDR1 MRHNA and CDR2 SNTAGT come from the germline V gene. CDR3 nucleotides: TGTGCCAGCAGTGGGCAAGCGGGGGATTACAATGAGCAGTTCTTC. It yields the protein CASSGQAGDYNEQFF.

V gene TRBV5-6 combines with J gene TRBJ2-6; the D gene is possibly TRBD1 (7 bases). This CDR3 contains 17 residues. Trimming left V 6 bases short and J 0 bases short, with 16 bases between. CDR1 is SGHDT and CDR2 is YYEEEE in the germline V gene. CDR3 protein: CASTEGARSSGANVLTF. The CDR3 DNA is TGTGCCAGCACGGAGGGGGCTCGTAGCTCTGGGGCCAACGTCCTGACTTTC.

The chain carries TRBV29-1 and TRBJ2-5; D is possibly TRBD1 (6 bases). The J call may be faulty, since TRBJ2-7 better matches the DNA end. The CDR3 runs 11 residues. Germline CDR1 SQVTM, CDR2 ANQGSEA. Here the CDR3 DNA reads TGCAGCGTTGTATGGGGGCACGAGCAGTACTTC. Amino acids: CSVVWGHEQYF.

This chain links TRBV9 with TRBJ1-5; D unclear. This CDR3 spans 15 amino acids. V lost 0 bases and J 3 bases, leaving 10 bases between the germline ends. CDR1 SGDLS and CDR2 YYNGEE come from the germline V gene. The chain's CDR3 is CASSVGEGLNQPQHF. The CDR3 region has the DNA TGTGCCAGCAGCGTAGGGGAAGGACTCAATCAGCCCCAGCATTTT.

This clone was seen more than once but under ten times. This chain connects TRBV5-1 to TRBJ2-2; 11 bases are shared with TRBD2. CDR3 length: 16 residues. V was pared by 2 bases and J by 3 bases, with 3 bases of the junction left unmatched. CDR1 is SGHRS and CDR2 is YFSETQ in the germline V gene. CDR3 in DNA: TGCGCCAGCAGCTTTACTAGCGGGGGAGACACCGGGGAGCTGTTTTTT. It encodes CASSFTSGGDTGELFF. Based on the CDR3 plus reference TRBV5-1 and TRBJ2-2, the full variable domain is KAGVTQTPRYLIKTRGQQVTLSCSPISGHRSVSWYQQTPGQGLQFLFEYFSETQRNKGNFPGRFSGRQFSNSRSEMNVSTLELGDSALYLCASSFTSGGDTGELFFGEGSRLTVL.

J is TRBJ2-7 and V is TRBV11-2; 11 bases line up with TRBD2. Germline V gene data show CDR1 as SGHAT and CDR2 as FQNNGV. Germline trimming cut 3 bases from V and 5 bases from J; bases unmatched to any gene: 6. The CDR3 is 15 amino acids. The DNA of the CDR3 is TGTGCCAGCAGCTTTTTAGCGGGGGGGGGTAACGAGCAGTACTTC. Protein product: CASSFLAGGGNEQYF.

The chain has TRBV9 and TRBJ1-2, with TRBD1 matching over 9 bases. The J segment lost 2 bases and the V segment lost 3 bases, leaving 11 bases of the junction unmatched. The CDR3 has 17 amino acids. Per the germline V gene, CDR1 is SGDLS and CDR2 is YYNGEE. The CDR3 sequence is CASSAATGTGSNYGYTF. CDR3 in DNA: TGTGCCAGCAGCGCTGCTACCGGGACAGGGTCCAACTATGGCTACACCTTC.

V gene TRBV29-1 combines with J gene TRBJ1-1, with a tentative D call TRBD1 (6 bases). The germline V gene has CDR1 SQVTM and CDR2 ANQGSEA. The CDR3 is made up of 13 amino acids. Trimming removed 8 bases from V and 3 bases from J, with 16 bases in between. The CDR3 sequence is CSMSRGADTEAFF. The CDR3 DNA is TGCAGCATGTCCCGGGGGGCCGACACTGAAGCTTTCTTT.

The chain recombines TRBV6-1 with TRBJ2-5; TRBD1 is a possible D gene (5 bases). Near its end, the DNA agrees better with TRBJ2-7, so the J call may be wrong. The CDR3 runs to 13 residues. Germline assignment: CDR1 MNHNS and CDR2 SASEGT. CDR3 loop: CASSFAGHYEQYF. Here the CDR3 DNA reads TGTGCCAGCAGTTTTGCAGGGCACTACGAGCAGTACTTC.

CDR3 in DNA: TGTGCCAGCAGCTTGCCCTACAGGGACCTCCACTTT. It specifies CASSLPYRDLHF. The chain employs TRBV7-9 and TRBJ1-6, with D maybe TRBD1 (6 bases). Trimming pared 3 bases from V and 15 bases from J, leaving 12 bases between. Germline-derived CDR1 and CDR2 are SEHNR and FQNEAQ (reference sequence). CDR3 size: 12 residues.

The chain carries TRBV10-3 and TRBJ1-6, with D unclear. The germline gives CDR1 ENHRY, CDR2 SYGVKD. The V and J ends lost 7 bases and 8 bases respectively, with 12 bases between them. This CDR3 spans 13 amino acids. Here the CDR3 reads CAITGDVDSPLHF. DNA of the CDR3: TGTGCCATCACGGGTGATGTGGATTCACCCCTCCACTTT.

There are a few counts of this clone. The CDR3 coding sequence is TGTGCCAGCTCGAGCCCAGGGCGCCGGTACTATGGCTACACCTTC. Its translation: CASSSPGRRYYGYTF. V gene TRBV18 combines with J gene TRBJ1-2; D is possibly TRBD1 (5 bases). The CDR3 consists of 15 residues. The V and J ends lost 6 bases and 3 bases respectively, with 17 bases between them. Germline loops: CDR1 KGHSH, CDR2 LQKENI.

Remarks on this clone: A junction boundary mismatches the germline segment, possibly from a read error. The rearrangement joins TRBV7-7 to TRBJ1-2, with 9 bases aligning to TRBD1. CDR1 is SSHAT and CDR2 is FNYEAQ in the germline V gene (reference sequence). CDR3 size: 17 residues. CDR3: CASSRGTGFRVIYGYTF. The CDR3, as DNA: TGTGCTAGCAGCCGCGGGACAGGGTTTAGGGTGATCTATGGCTACACCTTC.

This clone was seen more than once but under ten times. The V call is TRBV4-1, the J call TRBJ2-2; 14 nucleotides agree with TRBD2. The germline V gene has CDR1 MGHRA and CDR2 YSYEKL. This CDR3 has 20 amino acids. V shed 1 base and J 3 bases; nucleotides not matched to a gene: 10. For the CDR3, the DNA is TGCGCCAGCAGCCAAGGTCTCGGACTAGCGGGGGGCTTTCACACCGGGGAGCTGTTTTTT. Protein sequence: CASSQGLGLAGGFHTGELFF.

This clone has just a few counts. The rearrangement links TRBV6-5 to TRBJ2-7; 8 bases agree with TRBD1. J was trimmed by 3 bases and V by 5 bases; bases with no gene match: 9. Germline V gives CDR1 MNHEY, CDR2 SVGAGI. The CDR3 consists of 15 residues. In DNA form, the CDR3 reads TGTGCCAGCAGTACCAGGACAGGGCCACTCTACGAGCAGTACTTC. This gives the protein CASSTRTGPLYEQYF.

The CDR3 sequence: CASSLEGQGNSPLHF. DNA of the CDR3: TGTGCCAGCAGCTTAGAGGGACAGGGTAATTCACCCCTCCACTTT. V usage is TRBV7-3 and J usage is TRBJ1-6; 9 positions agree with TRBD1. Losses at the gene ends were 2 bases for V and 6 bases for J; bases not matched to a gene: 2. CDR1 and CDR2 from the germline V gene are SGHTA and FQGTGA. The CDR3 totals 15 residues.

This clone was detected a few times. In DNA form, the CDR3 reads TGTGCCAGCAGTCAACGGGGGTCGCTCTCCTACGAGCAGTACGTC. This translates into CASSQRGSLSYEQYV. The chain is built from TRBV2 and TRBJ2-7, with a weak D call TRBD2 (6 bases). V dropped 5 bases and J dropped 0 bases, with 14 bases sitting between them. The CDR3 covers 15 residues. Germline V gene sequence: CDR1 SNHLY, CDR2 FYNNEI.

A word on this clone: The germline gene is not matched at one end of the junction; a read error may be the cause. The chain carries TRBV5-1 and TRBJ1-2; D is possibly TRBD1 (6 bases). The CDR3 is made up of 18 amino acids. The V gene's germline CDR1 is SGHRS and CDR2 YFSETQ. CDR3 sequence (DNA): TGCACCAGCAGCTTGGACGAACCTAACAGGGTTTTTAACTATGGCTACACCTTC. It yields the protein CTSSLDEPNRVFNYGYTF.

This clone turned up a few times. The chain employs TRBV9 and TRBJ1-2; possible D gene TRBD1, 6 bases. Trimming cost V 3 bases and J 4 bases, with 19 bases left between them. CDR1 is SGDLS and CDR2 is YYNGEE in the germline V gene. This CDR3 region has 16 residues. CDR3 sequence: CASSEAYPGEGYGYTF. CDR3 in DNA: TGTGCCAGCAGCGAGGCCTATCCAGGGGAAGGCTATGGCTACACCTTC.

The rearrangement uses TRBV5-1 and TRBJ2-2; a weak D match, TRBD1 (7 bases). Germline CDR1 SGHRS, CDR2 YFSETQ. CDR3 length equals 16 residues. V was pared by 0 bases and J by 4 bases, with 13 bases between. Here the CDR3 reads CASSLGGTEITGELFF. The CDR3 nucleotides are TGCGCCAGCAGCTTGGGCGGGACAGAAATCACCGGGGAGCTGTTTTTT.

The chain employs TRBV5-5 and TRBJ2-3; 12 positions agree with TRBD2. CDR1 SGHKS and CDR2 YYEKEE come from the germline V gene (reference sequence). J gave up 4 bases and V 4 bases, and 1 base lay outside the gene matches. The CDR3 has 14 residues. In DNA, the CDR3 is TGTGCCAGCAGCCGGACTAGCGGGGCAGATACGCAGTATTTT. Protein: CASSRTSGADTQYF. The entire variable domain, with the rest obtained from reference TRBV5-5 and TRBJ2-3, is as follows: DAGVTQSPTHLIKTRGQQVTLRCSPISGHKSVSWYQQVLGQGPQFIFQYYEKEERGRGNFPDRFSARQFPNYSSELNVNALLLGDSALYLCASSRTSGADTQYFGPGTRLTVL.

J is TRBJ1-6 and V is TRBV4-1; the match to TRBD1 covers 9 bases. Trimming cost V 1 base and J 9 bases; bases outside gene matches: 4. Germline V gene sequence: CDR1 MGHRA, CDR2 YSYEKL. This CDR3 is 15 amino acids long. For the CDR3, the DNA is TGCGCCAGCAGCCAAGCCGGGACAGGGATTTCACCCCTCCACTTT. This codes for CASSQAGTGISPLHF.

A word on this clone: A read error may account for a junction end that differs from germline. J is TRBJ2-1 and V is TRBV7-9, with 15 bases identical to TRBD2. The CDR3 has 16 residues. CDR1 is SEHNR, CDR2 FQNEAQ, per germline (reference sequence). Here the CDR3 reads CSSSLGGLAGGREQFF. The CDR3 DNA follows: TGTTCCAGCAGCTTAGGGGGACTAGCGGGGGGACGTGAGCAGTTCTTC. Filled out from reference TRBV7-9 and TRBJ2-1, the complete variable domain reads DTGVSQNPRHKITKRGQNVTFRCDPISEHNRLYWYRQTLGQGPEFLTYFQNEAQLEKSRLLSDRFSAERPKGSFSTLEIQRTEQGDSAMYLCSSSLGGLAGGREQFFGPGTRLTVL.

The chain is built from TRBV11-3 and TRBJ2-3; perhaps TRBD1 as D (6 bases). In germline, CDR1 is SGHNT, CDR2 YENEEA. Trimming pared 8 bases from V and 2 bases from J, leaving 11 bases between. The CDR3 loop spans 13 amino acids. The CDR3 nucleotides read TGTGCCAGCGCCGGACAGAACACAGATACGCAGTATTTT. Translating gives CASAGQNTDTQYF.

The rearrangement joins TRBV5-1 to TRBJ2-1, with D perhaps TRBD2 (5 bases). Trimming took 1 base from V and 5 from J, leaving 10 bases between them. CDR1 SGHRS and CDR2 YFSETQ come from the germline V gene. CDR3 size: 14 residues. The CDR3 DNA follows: TGCGCCAGCAGCTTGTTCGGGAAAAACAATGAGCAGTTCTTC. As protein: CASSLFGKNNEQFF. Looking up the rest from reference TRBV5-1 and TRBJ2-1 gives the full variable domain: KAGVTQTPRYLIKTRGQQVTLSCSPISGHRSVSWYQQTPGQGLQFLFEYFSETQRNKGNFPGRFSGRQFSNSRSEMNVSTLELGDSALYLCASSLFGKNNEQFFGPGTRLTVL.

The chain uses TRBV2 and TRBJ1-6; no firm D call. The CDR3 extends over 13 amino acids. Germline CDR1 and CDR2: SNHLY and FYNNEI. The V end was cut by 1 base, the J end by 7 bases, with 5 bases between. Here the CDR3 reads CASSEGPNSPLHF. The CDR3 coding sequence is TGTGCCAGCAGTGAAGGTCCAAATTCACCCCTCCACTTT.

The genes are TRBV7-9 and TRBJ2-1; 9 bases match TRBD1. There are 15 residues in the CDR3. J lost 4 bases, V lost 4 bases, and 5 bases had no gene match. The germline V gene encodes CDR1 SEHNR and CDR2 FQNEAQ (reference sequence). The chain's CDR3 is CASSSGQGGYNEQFF. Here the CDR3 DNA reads TGTGCCAGCAGCTCGGGACAGGGTGGTTACAATGAGCAGTTCTTC.